This TCR beta chain originates from a study of memory CD4+ T cells and cytomegalovirus serostatus. The sort gate was single viable CD3+CD4+CD8-CD45RO+ cells for memory CD4+ T cells. The germline V gene has CDR1 MDHEN and CDR2 SYDVKM. V lost 6 bases and J lost 5; bases outside the gene matches: 13. The CDR3 runs 17 residues. As processed by the authors: After removing out-of-frame reads, over 2 million distinct TCRbeta sequences remained. The assay was immunoSEQ multiplex PCR, and TCRdb's table has in-frame clones only and misses some. The D gene and trimming were derived from the DNA, and the V and J assignments and clone size from that table. The sample holds about 50,000 clones, roughly three quarters seen once.

The origin of this receptor is an adult in good health and CMV-seronegative. The sequenced material came from memory CD4+ T cells from blood. The chain couples TRBV28 to TRBJ2-1, with 10 bases that match TRBD2. This chain's CDR3 is CASSDTSGKTPHNEQFF. The CDR3 DNA is TGTGCCAGCAGCGACACTAGCGGGAAGACCCCTCACAATGAGCAGTTCTTC.